This TCR beta chain comes out of a study of T cells in Graves' hyperthyroidism and ophthalmopathy (dated by TCRdb to about 2019). Study-wide context: Peripheral blood samples were taken at initial diagnosis, before any treatment was given. The roughly 91 discovery patients were randomly divided into training and test sets at a 7:3 ratio. After sampling, hyperthyroidism patients received methimazole starting at 30 mg daily, and ophthalmopathy patients received high-dose intravenous methylprednisolone. In more than five Graves' hyperthyroidism patients, the study also compared T-cell repertoires from thyroid tissue with T-cell repertoires from blood. Whether ophthalmopathy could be predicted prospectively was tested in an independent validation cohort made up of under 20 hyperthyroidism patients plus 17 patients who later progressed to ophthalmopathy. The paper reports TCR Vbeta CDR3 sequencing of approximately 140 peripheral blood samples: some 44 ophthalmopathy, around 80 hyperthyroidism and approximately 17 progressor patients. To identify TCR V-J signatures that set the groups apart, the researchers used a discovery cohort of 100 or so patients, made up of about 44 with Graves' ophthalmopathy and 55 to 65 with stable Graves' hyperthyroidism.

This clonotype showed up many times. Its antigen is currently not known. Per-nucleotide qualities are absent, and no much larger clonotype sits a single base away. Results and caveats for the whole study, not just this receptor: In cross-validation, a model built on a 13 V-J signature told ophthalmopathy apart from stable hyperthyroidism with 85% to 90% sensitivity and 81% to 82% specificity, and in testing the same model reached 80%/75%. In validation, the model predicted progression to ophthalmopathy with 55% to 71% sensitivity and 72% to 75% specificity, a median of approximately 6.5 months before onset. Sample size was not statistically predetermined, and investigators were not blinded to group allocation. Most expanded thyroid clonotypes (frequency above 0.001) were also detected in blood, a finding suggesting that blood repertoires may reflect thyroid immune responses.

Stable Graves' hyperthyroidism was defined as the absence of progression to ophthalmopathy over 18 months of follow-up. Hyperthyroidism patients were aged 18 to 65 years and newly diagnosed, with disease duration of less than 2 months. The study excluded patients with uncontrolled infections, other autoimmune diseases, pregnancy or lactation. Diagnoses were based on clinical symptoms, serum thyroxine and TRAb, thyroid ultrasound and orbital computed tomography. PBMCs were separated from about 10 ml of fresh peripheral blood using Ficoll-Paque density gradient centrifugation. Total RNA was extracted using Trizol reagent, and RNA quality was assessed on an Agilent 2100 Bioanalyzer. TCR beta CDR3 regions were amplified from RNA transcripts. For the first round of RT-PCR on the TCR CDR3, the HTBI primer set was used together with the Qiagen OneStep RT-PCR kit. Libraries were constructed in a second round of multiplex PCR, after which size selection and purification were carried out. The libraries were sequenced on an Illumina HiSeq2000 using paired-end 100 bp reads. The study's own analysis went as follows. SOAPnuke was used to process the raw data, throwing out any read that contained adapters or uncalled bases, had a mean Phred below 15, or lacked an exact constant-primer or identifier match. COPE v1.2.5 was used to merge high-quality paired reads, and clonotypes were defined as unique nucleotide sequences. MiTCR v1.1 was used to align the clonotypes against IMGT TRBV, TRBD and TRBJ reference segments. The analysis included only V-J combinations with a frequency above 0.0001, which together covered around 99% of the repertoires. A TCS score was defined as the ratio between F50 (clonal expansion) and ExV (chaos), using BLOSUM62-based TCRdist between CDR3 peptides within each V-J. Welch's t-statistics and random forest reduced around 550 V-J features to 13, which were used in a naive Bayes classifier (R e1071). TCRdb ran its own pipeline on the public reads, namely fastp trimming at Q25 and MiXCR clone calling, and kept in-frame beta chains. Each record represents a unique CDR3 protein, reported with the most common genes and DNA among its rows. TCRdb's processing, not the authors', yielded these V and J calls. The sample table holds hundreds of thousands of distinct CDR3 sequences, of which about 15% were seen once. The leading ten clones occupy roughly 10% of the sample.

V loses 0 bases of germline sequence and J loses 1 base, and the interval between the two ends is 9 bases. The CDR3 measures 14 amino acids from cysteine to phenylalanine. The DNA shown is the 42-base CDR3, in frame from base 1. The germline V gene (reference sequence) gives CDR1 as GTSNPN and CDR2 as SVGIG. Sequenced sample: blood. This sequence originates from a woman between 18 and 30 years old with Graves' hyperthyroidism. This sequence uses TRBV30 and TRBJ1-1; tentative D gene TRBD1, with 6 bases matching. The CDR3 is CAWSVRGENTEAFF. The bases read TGTGCCTGGAGTGTCAGGGGCGAGAACACTGAAGCTTTCTTT. With the rest looked up from the reference TRBV30 and TRBJ1-1 genes rather than sequenced, the full variable domain is SQTIHQWPATLVQPVGSPLSLECTVEGTSNPNLYWYRQAAGRGLQLLFYSVGIGQISSEVPQNLSASRPQDRQFILSSKKLLLSDSGFYLCAWSVRGENTEAFFGQGTRLTVV.